This entry features one T cell receptor beta chain sequence. This clonotype was counted many times. What antigen it recognizes has not been identified. The input lacks base qualities; no much larger clone sits a single base away. The sample is drawn from a study of T cells in Graves' hyperthyroidism and ophthalmopathy (dated by TCRdb to between 2017 and 2020). Study-wide context: Peripheral blood samples were taken at the time of initial diagnosis, prior to any treatment. To identify TCR V-J signatures that set the groups apart, the researchers used a discovery cohort of roughly 100 patients, made up of around 40 with Graves' ophthalmopathy and some 60 with stable Graves' hyperthyroidism. An independent validation cohort of about 20 hyperthyroidism patients and some 15 patients who later progressed to ophthalmopathy tested prospective prediction of ophthalmopathy. The roughly 90 discovery patients were divided at random into training and test sets in a 7:3 ratio. The study also compared thyroid tissue and blood T-cell repertoires from roughly six Graves' hyperthyroidism patients. After blood sampling, hyperthyroidism patients were treated with methimazole at a starting dose of 30 mg daily, and ophthalmopathy patients were treated with high-dose intravenous methylprednisolone. The paper reports TCR Vbeta CDR3 sequencing of roughly 140 peripheral blood samples: under 45 ophthalmopathy, fewer than 80 hyperthyroidism and around 17 progressor patients. What the research found in general, with its limitations: During validation, the model predicted progression to ophthalmopathy a median of roughly 7.1 months ahead of onset, with 60% to 71% sensitivity and under 85% specificity. No statistical method was used to fix the sample size in advance, and group allocation was not hidden from the investigators. Most expanded thyroid clonotypes (frequency above 0.001) were also detected in blood, a finding suggesting that blood repertoires may reflect thyroid immune responses. A model built on a 13 V-J signature distinguished ophthalmopathy from stable hyperthyroidism, reaching around 88% sensitivity and 81.08% specificity in cross-validation and 80%/75% in testing.

The TCR beta CDR3 regions were amplified from the RNA transcripts. The TCR CDR3 was subjected to a first round of RT-PCR using the HTBI primer set and the Qiagen OneStep RT-PCR kit. A second multiplex PCR round built the libraries, followed by size selection and purification. Paired-end sequencing of the libraries was performed with 100 bp reads on an Illumina HiSeq2000. In the source study's methods: SOAPnuke was used to process the raw data, with reads discarded if the reads contained adapters or uncalled bases, had a mean Phred below 15, or lacked an exact constant-primer or identifier match. COPE v1.2.5 was used to merge high-quality paired reads, and clonotypes were defined as unique nucleotide sequences. Clonotypes were aligned to IMGT TRBV, TRBD and TRBJ reference segments using MiTCR v1.1. The analysis was restricted to V-J combinations with a frequency above 0.0001, which together covered over 99% of the repertoires. A TCS score was defined as the ratio between F50 (clonal expansion) and ExV (chaos), using BLOSUM62-based TCRdist between CDR3 peptides within each V-J. Welch's t-statistics and random forest reduced some 510 V-J features to 10 to 15, which were used in a naive Bayes classifier (R e1071). The public reads were run again by TCRdb, first through fastp at Q25 and then through MiXCR, and only productive beta chains were kept. All rows with the same CDR3 protein become a single entry with the most common DNA and genes. TCRdb's processing, not the authors' own work, is the source of the V and J calls. Across this sample there are under 650,000 distinct CDR3 sequences, with about 16% seen only once. About 3.8% of the sample lies in the top ten.

In the germline V gene, CDR1 corresponds to SGHAT and CDR2 to FQNNGV. V is pruned by 2 bases and J by 4 bases, leaving 12 bases of the junction without a gene match. Inclusive of the bounding cysteine and phenylalanine, the CDR3 is 17 residues long. Here the CDR3 DNA is all that survives: 51 bases in frame from base 1. Stable Graves' hyperthyroidism was defined as the absence of progression to ophthalmopathy over 18 months of follow-up. Hyperthyroidism patients were aged 18 to 65 years and newly diagnosed, with disease duration of less than 2 months. Exclusion was applied to patients with uncontrolled infections, other autoimmune diseases, pregnancy or lactation. Diagnoses were established on the basis of clinical symptoms, serum thyroxine and TRAb, thyroid ultrasound, and orbital computed tomography. PBMCs were separated from roughly 10 ml of fresh peripheral blood using Ficoll-Paque density gradient centrifugation. Total RNA was extracted with Trizol reagent, and quality was checked on an Agilent 2100 Bioanalyzer.

The TCR sequence derives from a young woman with Graves' hyperthyroidism. The rearrangement combines TRBV11-2 with TRBJ2-5; 8 bases in between match TRBD1. The sequencing input was blood. The DNA reads as follows: TGTGCCAGCAGCTTAACGAGATATGGACAGGGATTAGAGACCCAGTACTTC. It translates to CASSLTRYGQGLETQYF.